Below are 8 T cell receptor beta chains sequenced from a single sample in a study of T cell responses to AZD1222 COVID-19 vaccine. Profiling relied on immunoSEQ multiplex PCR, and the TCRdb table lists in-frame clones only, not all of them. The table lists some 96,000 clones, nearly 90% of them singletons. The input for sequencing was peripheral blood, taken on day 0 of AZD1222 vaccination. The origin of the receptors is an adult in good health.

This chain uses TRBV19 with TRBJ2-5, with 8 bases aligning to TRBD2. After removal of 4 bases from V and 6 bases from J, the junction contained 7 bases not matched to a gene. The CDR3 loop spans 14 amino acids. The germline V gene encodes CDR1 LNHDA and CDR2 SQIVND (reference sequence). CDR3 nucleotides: TGTGCCAGTAGTACTTCCGGGGGGGTCAAGACCCAGTACTTC. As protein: CASSTSGGVKTQYF.

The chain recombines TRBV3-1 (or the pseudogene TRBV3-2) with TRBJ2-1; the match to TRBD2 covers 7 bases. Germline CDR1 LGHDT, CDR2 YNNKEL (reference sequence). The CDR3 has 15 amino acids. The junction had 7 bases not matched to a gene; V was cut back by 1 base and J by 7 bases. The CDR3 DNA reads TGTGCCAGCAGCCAAGCGGGGGGAGGAAAAAATGAGCAGTTCTTC. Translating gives CASSQAGGGKNEQFF.

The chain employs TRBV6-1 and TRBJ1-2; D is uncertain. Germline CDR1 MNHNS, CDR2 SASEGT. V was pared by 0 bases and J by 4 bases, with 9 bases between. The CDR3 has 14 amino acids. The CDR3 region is CASSEAGHPYGYTF. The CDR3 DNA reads TGTGCCAGCAGTGAAGCAGGGCATCCCTATGGCTACACCTTC.

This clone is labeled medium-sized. The CDR3 sequence: CASSEGASYEQYF. The DNA of the CDR3 is TGCGCCAGCAGTGAGGGGGCGTCCTACGAGCAGTACTTC. The rearrangement links TRBV10-1 to TRBJ2-7; maybe TRBD1 (5 bases). Germline CDR1 is WNHNN and CDR2 is SYGVQD (reference sequence). The V end lost 2 bases, the J end lost 1 base, and 6 bases lay between the germline ends. CDR3 length equals 13 residues.

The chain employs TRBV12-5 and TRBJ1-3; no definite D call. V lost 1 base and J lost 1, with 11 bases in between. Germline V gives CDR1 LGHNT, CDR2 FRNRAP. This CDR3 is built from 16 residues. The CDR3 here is CASGLAPLASGNTIYF. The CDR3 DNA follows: TGTGCTAGTGGTTTGGCCCCCTTGGCGTCTGGAAACACCATATATTTT.

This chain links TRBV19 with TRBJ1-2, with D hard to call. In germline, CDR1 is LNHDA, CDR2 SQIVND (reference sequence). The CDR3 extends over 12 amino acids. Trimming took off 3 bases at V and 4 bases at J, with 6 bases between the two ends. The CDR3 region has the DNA TGTGCCAGTAGTATGCCCCTCTATGGCTACACCTTC. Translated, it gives CASSMPLYGYTF.

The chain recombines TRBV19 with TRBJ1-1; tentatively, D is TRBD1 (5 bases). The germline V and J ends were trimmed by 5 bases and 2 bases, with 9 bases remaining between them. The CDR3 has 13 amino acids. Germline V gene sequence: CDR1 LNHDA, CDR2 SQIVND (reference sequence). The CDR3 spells CASSVGPNTEAFF. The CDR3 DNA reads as TGTGCCAGTAGTGTGGGACCCAACACTGAAGCTTTCTTT.

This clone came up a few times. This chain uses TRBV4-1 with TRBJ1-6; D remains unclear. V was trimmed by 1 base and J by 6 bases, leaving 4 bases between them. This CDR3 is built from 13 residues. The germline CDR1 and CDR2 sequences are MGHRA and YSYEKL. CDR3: CASSQVTNSPLHF. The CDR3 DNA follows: TGCGCCAGCAGCCAAGTTACTAATTCACCCCTCCACTTT.